The 3 T cell receptor beta chains below all came from one sample that was sequenced in a study of CD8 T cells in ankylosing spondylitis. TCRdb ran MiXCR on the 5' RACE reads and lists one entry per CDR3 protein. Counted here are 150,000 to 250,000 distinct CDR3 sequences, over 10% occurring once; the ten biggest clones make up 16%. The sample taken for sequencing was blood, either unsorted or a sorted T cell fraction (not recorded which). All receptors come from a male donor with ankylosing spondylitis or in good health (not recorded which).

The chain employs TRBV27 and TRBJ1-4; D possibly corresponds to TRBD1 (6 bases). V lost 5 bases to trimming and J lost 8 bases, with 21 bases between them. In germline, CDR1 is MNHEY, CDR2 SMNVEV (reference sequence). The length of the CDR3 is 16 residues. The CDR3 nucleotides are TGTGCCAGCAGTCCGCTCCCACAGGGTTCCGGGGAAAAACTGTTTTTT. It codes for CASSPLPQGSGEKLFF.

The chain recombines TRBV6-1 with TRBJ1-1; perhaps TRBD1 as D (5 bases). Trimming took 6 bases from V and 7 from J, leaving 15 bases between them. The CDR3 consists of 13 residues. Looked up from germline, CDR1 is MNHNS and CDR2 is SASEGT. This CDR3 is CASRHGGEGEAFF. The CDR3 region has the DNA TGTGCCAGCAGGCACGGGGGGGAGGGTGAAGCTTTCTTT.

This clonotype was counted a few times. The rearrangement joins TRBV6-5 to TRBJ2-7; D may be TRBD2 (5 bases). The CDR3 sequence is 14 residues long. Trimming shortened V by 0 bases and J by 3 bases, and 9 bases separated the two germline ends. From germline, CDR1 is MNHEY and CDR2 SVGAGI. The CDR3 region is CASSYSDSIYEQYF. DNA for the CDR3: TGTGCCAGCAGTTACTCGGACTCGATCTACGAGCAGTACTTC.